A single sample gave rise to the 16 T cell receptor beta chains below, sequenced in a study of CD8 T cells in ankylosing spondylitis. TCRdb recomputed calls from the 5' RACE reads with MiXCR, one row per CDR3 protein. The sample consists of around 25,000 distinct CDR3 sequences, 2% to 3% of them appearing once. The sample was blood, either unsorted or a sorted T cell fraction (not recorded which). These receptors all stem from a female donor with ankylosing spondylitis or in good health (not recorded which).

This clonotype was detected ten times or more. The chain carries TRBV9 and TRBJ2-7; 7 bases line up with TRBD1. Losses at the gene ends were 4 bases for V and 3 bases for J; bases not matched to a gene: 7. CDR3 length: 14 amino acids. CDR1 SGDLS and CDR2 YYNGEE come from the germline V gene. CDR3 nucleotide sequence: TGTGCCAGCAGCATCCGGGACAGCCTCTACGAGCAGTACTTC. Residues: CASSIRDSLYEQYF.

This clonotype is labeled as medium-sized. CDR3 sequence reads: CASSGSVHADTQYF. CDR3 coding DNA: TGTGCCAGCAGCGGTAGCGTTCACGCAGATACGCAGTATTTT. This chain uses TRBV9 with TRBJ2-3; D is possibly TRBD2 (5 bases). The germline V gene encodes CDR1 SGDLS and CDR2 YYNGEE. Trimming removed 3 bases at V and 4 bases at J, with 12 bases between. The CDR3 extends over 14 amino acids.

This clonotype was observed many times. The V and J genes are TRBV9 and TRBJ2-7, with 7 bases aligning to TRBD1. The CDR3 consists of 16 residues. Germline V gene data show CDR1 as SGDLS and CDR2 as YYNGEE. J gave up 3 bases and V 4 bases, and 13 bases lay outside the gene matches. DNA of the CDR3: TGTGCCAGCAGCCCGACCCTTACAGGGGTGGGCTACGAGCAGTACTTC. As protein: CASSPTLTGVGYEQYF.

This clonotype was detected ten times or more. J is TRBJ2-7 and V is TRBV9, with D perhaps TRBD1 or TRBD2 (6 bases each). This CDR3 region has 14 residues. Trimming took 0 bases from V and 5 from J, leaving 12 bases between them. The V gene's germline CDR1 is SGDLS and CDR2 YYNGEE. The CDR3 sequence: CASSVGQGRHEQYF. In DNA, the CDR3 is TGTGCCAGCAGCGTAGGGCAGGGGAGGCACGAGCAGTACTTC.

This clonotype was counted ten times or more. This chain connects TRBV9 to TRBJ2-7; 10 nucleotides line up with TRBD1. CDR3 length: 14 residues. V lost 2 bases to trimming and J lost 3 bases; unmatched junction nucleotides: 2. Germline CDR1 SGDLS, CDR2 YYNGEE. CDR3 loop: CASSVGTGDYEQYF. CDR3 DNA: TGTGCCAGCAGCGTTGGGACAGGGGACTACGAGCAGTACTTC.

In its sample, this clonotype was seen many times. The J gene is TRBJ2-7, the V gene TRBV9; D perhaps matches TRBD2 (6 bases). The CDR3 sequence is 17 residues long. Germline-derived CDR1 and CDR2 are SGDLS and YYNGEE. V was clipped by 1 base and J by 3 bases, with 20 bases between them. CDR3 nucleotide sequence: TGTGCCAGCAGCGTAAACCCGGCGGGGCAGGGCAGCTACGAGCAGTACTTC. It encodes CASSVNPAGQGSYEQYF.

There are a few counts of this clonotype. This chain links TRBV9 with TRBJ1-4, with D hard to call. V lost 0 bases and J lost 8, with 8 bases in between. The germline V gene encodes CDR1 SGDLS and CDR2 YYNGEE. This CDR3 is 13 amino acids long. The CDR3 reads CASSVGQDEKLFF. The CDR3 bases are TGTGCCAGCAGCGTAGGGCAAGACGAAAAACTGTTTTTT.

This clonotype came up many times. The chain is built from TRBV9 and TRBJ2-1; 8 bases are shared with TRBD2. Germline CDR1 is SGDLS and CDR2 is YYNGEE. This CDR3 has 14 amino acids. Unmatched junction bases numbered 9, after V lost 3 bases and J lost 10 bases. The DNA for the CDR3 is TGTGCCAGCAGCGCCGGGGGGGGCTTGCGGGAGCAGTTCTTC. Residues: CASSAGGGLREQFF.

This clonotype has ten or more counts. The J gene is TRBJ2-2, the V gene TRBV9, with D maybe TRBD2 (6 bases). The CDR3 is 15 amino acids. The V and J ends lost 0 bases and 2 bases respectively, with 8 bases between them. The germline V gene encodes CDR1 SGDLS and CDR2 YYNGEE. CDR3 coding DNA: TGTGCCAGCAGCGTAGGGCGGGGTAACACCGGGGAGCTGTTTTTT. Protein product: CASSVGRGNTGELFF.

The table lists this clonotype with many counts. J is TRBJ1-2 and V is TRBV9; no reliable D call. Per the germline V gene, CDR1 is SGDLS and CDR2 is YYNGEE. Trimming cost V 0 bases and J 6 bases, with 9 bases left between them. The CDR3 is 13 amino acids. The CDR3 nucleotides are TGTGCCAGCAGCGTAGTTTCGGGGAATGGCTACACCTTC. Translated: CASSVVSGNGYTF.

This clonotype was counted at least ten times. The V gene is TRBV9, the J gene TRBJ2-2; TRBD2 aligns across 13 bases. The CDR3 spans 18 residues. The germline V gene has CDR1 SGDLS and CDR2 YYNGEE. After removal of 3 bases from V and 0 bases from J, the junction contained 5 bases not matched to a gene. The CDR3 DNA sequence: TGTGCCAGCAGCGCCTGGACTAGCGGGAGACCGAACACCGGGGAGCTGTTTTTT. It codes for CASSAWTSGRPNTGELFF.

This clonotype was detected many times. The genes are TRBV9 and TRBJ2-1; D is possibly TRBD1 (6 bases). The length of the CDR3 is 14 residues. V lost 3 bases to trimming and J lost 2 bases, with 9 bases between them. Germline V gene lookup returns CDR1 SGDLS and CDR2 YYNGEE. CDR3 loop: CASSEGQPYNEQFF. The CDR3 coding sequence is TGTGCCAGCAGCGAAGGACAGCCCTACAATGAGCAGTTCTTC.

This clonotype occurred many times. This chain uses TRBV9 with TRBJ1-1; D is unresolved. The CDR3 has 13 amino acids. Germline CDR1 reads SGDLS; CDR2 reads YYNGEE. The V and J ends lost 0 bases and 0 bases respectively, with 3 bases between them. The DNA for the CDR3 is TGTGCCAGCAGCGTAGCAATGAACACTGAAGCTTTCTTT. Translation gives CASSVAMNTEAFF.

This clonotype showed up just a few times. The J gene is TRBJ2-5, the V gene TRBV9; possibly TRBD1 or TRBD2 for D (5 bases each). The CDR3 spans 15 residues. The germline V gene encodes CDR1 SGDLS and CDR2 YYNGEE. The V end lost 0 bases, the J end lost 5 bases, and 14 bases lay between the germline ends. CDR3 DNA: TGTGCCAGCAGCGTAGGGGCAGGGCCGGGGGAGACCCAGTACTTC. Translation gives CASSVGAGPGETQYF.

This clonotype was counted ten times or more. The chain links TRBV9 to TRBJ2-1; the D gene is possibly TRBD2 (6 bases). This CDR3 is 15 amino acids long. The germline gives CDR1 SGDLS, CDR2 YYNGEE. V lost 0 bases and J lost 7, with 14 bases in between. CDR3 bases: TGTGCCAGCAGCGTAGGGGGCGGAGGACTAAATGAGCAGTTCTTC. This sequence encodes CASSVGGGGLNEQFF. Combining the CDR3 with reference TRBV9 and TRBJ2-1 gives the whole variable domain DSGVTQTPKHLITATGQRVTLRCSPRSGDLSVYWYQQSLDQGLQFLIQYYNGEERAKGNILERFSAQQFPDLHSELNLSSLELGDSALYFCASSVGGGGLNEQFFGPGTRLTVL.

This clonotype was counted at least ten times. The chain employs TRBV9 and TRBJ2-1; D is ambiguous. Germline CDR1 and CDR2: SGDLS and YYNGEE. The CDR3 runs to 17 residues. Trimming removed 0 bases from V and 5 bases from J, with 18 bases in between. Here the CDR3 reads CASSVVGLGNRDNEQFF. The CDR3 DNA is TGTGCCAGCAGCGTAGTTGGGCTAGGAAACCGAGACAATGAGCAGTTCTTC.